A single sample gave rise to the 5 T cell receptor beta chains below, sequenced in a study of CD8 T cells in ankylosing spondylitis (dated by TCRdb to about 2017). Library generation was performed with 5' RACE. Sequencing took place on an Illumina HiSeq 2500. TCRdb trimmed the raw reads at Q25, called clones with MiXCR and kept productive beta chains. Every distinct CDR3 protein forms one entry, paired with its most common genes and DNA. This sample has 85,000 to 100,000 distinct CDR3 sequences in its table, and approximately 9% of those were observed once. 5.1% of the sample comes from the top ten. The sample comprised blood, either unsorted or a sorted T cell fraction (not recorded which). These receptors were collected from a male donor with ankylosing spondylitis or in good health (not recorded which).

This clonotype was recorded many times. This chain joins TRBV5-6 and TRBJ2-3; a possible D gene is TRBD2 (5 bases). This CDR3 contains 14 residues. V was clipped by 1 base and J by 11 bases, with 17 bases between them. CDR1 and CDR2 (germline): SGHDT, YYEEEE. Written as DNA, the CDR3 is TGTGCCAGCAGCTTGTGGCCTACATCGAGCGGGCAGTATTTT. It codes for CASSLWPTSSGQYF. The full variable domain, with the rest looked up from reference TRBV5-6 and TRBJ2-3, is DAGVTQSPTHLIKTRGQQVTLRCSPKSGHDTVSWYQQALGQGPQFIFQYYEEEERQRGNFPDRFSGHQFPNYSSELNVNALLLGDSALYLCASSLWPTSSGQYFGPGTRLTVL.

About this clonotype itself: Just one base apart from a much larger clone, this may be a read error. This sequence joins TRBV28 and TRBJ2-7; the D is unclear. Trimming pared 3 bases from V and 0 bases from J, leaving 15 bases between. There are 16 residues in the CDR3. Germline lookup yields CDR1 MDHEN and CDR2 SYDVKM. The CDR3 DNA is TGTGCCAGCAGTTTTAGTTTTGAGATGAGCTCCTACGAGCAGTACTTC. Amino acids: CASSFSFEMSSYEQYF.

The table lists this clonotype with many counts. The chain links TRBV14 to TRBJ2-1; D is ambiguous. The CDR3 is 11 residues long. The V and J ends lost 6 bases and 13 bases respectively, with 13 bases between them. Germline CDR1 SGHDN, CDR2 FVKESK. CDR3 sequence reads: CASSQLGSQFF. CDR3 sequence (DNA): TGTGCCAGCAGTCAATTGGGCTCTCAGTTCTTC. The complete variable domain, with remaining parts taken from reference TRBV14 and TRBJ2-1, reads EAGVTQFPSHSVIEKGQTVTLRCDPISGHDNLYWYRRVMGKEIKFLLHFVKESKQDESGMPNNRFLAERTGGTYSTLKVQPAELEDSGVYFCASSQLGSQFFGPGTRLTVL.

This clonotype was observed at least ten times. The rearrangement uses TRBV6-5 and TRBJ1-3; D is uncertain. The CDR3 totals 16 residues. The germline V gene has CDR1 MNHEY and CDR2 SVGAGI. The germline V and J ends were trimmed by 0 bases and 1 base, with 10 bases remaining between them. In nucleotides, the CDR3 is TGTGCCAGCAGTTACTCTTCGGTACCGTCTGGAAACACCATATATTTT. Amino acid sequence: CASSYSSVPSGNTIYF.

DNA for the CDR3: TGTGCCATCGGAAGGACTAGCGGGGGGCCCACAGATACGCAGTATTTT. Protein sequence: CAIGRTSGGPTDTQYF. The V gene is TRBV10-3, the J gene TRBJ2-3; TRBD2 aligns across 14 bases. V was clipped by 8 bases and J by 2 bases; unmatched bases: 6. This CDR3 is 16 amino acids long. Germline-derived CDR1 and CDR2 are ENHRY and SYGVKD.